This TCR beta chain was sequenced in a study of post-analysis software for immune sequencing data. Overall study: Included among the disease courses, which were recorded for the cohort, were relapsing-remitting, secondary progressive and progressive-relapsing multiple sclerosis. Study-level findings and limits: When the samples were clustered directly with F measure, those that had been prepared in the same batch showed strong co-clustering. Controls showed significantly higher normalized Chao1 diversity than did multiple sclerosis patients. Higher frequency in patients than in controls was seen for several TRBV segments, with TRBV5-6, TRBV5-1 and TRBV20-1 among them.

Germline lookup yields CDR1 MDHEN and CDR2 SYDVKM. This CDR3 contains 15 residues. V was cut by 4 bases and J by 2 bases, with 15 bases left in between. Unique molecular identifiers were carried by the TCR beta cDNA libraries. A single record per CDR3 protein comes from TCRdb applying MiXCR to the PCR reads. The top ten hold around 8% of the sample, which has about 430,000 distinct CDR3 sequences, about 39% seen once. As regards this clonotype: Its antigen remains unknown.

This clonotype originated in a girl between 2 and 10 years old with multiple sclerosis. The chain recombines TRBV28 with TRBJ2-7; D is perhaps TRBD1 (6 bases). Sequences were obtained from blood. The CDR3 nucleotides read TGTGCCAGCAGTTCGACCGAGGACAGCGCCTACGAGCAGTACTTC. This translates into CASSSTEDSAYEQYF.